A selection of T cell receptor beta chains follows, all from one sample in a study of regulatory T cells in long-lasting Graves disease. TCRdb re-called the multiplex PCR reads through MiXCR, storing one row per CDR3 protein. The table has roughly 420,000 distinct CDR3 sequences, roughly a sixth seen once. The sequencing used peripheral blood mononuclear cells (PBMCs), collected at new diagnosis, from a patient treated with antithyroid drugs. The receptors originated from a female donor with Graves disease. CDR3s include the opening cysteine and the closing phenylalanine or tryptophan. A D gene is named only where the DNA matches it firmly. The size of a clone is reported for some rows only, either as once, few or many, or as a class for expanded clones.

V gene	D gene	clone size	J gene	CDR3 protein	CDR3 DNA
TRBV15	-	-	TRBJ2-7	CATSPRTLSVQYF	TGTGCCACCAGCCCAAGGACCCTTTCGGTGCAGTACTTC
TRBV11-2	TRBD2	many	TRBJ2-3	CASSLSSGGIGTQYF	TGTGCCAGCAGCTTAAGCAGCGGGGGGATAGGTACGCAGTATTTT
TRBV20-1	-	many	TRBJ2-5	CSALGVRNPAQYF	TGCAGTGCCCTTGGGGTACGGAATCCTGCCCAGTACTTC
TRBV12-3/TRBV12-4	-	many	TRBJ1-1	CASTLTAQTEAFF	TGTGCCAGCACCCTGACAGCCCAAACTGAAGCTTTCTTT
TRBV20-1	-	many	TRBJ2-1	CSARQGEAGEQFF	TGCAGTGCTAGGCAAGGGGAGGCTGGCGAGCAGTTCTTC
TRBV20-1	-	many	TRBJ1-3	CSARAQYSGNTIYF	TGCAGTGCTAGAGCTCAATACTCTGGAAACACCATATATTTT
TRBV3-1	-	-	TRBJ2-3	CASSQGVMGRGTDTQYF	TGTGCCAGCAGCCAAGGAGTGATGGGACGGGGCACAGATACGCAGTATTTT
TRBV4-3	-	few	TRBJ1-5	CASSQGRTEGQPQHF	TGCGCCAGCAGCCAGGGACGGACAGAGGGTCAGCCCCAGCATTTT
TRBV19	TRBD1	-	TRBJ2-2	CASQHRGPNPGELFF	TGTGCCAGTCAGCACAGGGGCCCTAACCCGGGAGAGCTGTTTTTT
TRBV24-1	-	-	TRBJ2-1	CATSDPYTDEQFF	TGTGCCACCAGTGATCCCTACACTGATGAGCAGTTCTTC
TRBV12-5	-	many	TRBJ2-1	CASGSMPPRGYSPGGWIHNEQFF	TGTGCTAGTGGTTCGATGCCTCCCCGTGGTTATTCGCCTGGGGGTTGGATCCACAATGAGCAGTTCTTC
TRBV12-3/TRBV12-4	-	few	TRBJ2-2	CASSPKTVNTGELFF	TGTGCCAGCAGCCCCAAGACGGTGAACACCGGGGAGCTGTTTTTT
TRBV2	TRBD1	-	TRBJ2-1	CASGPGQTDNEQFF	TGTGCCAGCGGCCCGGGACAGACCGACAATGAGCAGTTCTTC
TRBV6-1	-	-	TRBJ2-2	CASSREGGGTGELFF	TGTGCCAGCAGCCGCGAAGGGGGGGGCACCGGGGAGCTGTTTTTT